This TCR beta chain is from a study of beta chain features in type 1 diabetes. Study-level information: No age, gender or cell yield differences were seen between patients and healthy donors. Study outcomes and limitations: In all four CD4+ subsets, TCRB CDR3 length was significantly, moderately reduced in type 1 diabetes.

Germline V gene lookup returns CDR1 SEHNR and CDR2 FQNEAQ (reference sequence). V dropped 4 bases and J dropped 4; count of bases not matched to a gene: 15. This CDR3 is built from 17 residues. This clone has only a few counts. The antigen is not known. Central memory, naive, regulatory and stem cell-like memory CD4+ cells were sorted by CD45RO/CCR7/CD25/CD127/CD95/CD27. Every bit of the isolated RNA underwent reverse transcription, so sequencing read expressed TCRB transcripts. Profiling relied on immunoSEQ multiplex PCR, and the TCRdb table lists in-frame clones only, not all of them. The profile covers some 160,000 clones, with approximately 8.8% appearing a single time and about 0.7% taken by the ten largest.

The sequencing sample was made of central memory CD4+ T cells from blood. This receptor was obtained from a woman in her thirties with type 1 diabetes. J is TRBJ1-2 and V is TRBV7-9; TRBD1 matches at 7 bases. The CDR3 DNA reads as TGTGCCAGCAGCTCACTGGAACAGGGGTGGGGATCCTATGGCTACACCTTC. This codes for CASSSLEQGWGSYGYTF.